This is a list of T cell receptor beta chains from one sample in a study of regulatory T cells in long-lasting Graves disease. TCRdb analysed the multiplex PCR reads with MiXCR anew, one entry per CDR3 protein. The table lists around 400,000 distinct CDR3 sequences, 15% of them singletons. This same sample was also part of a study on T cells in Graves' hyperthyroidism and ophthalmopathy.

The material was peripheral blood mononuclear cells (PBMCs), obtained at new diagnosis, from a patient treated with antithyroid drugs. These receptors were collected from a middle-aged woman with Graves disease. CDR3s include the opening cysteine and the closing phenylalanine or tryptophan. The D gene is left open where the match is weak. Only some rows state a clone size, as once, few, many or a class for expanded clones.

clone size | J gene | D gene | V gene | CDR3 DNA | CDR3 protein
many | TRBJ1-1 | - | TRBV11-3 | TGTGCCAGCAGCCCCCCTGGCAGCGCCAACACTGAAGCTTTCTTT | CASSPPGSANTEAFF
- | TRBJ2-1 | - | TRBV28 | TGTGCCAGCAGTTTCCGCGTGGAGATAGGGAATGAGCAGTTCTTC | CASSFRVEIGNEQFF
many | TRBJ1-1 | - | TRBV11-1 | TGTGCCAGCAGCTTAGACAAGTTCGGTTTTGACACTGAAGCTTTCTTT | CASSLDKFGFDTEAFF
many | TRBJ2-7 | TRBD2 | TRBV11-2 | TGTGCCAGCAGCCCCGCGGGACTAGCCCCCTACGAGCAGTACTTC | CASSPAGLAPYEQYF
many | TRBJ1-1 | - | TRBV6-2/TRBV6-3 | TGTGCCAGCAGTTACTCCGGGCGCTCGAACACTGAAGCTTTCTTT | CASSYSGRSNTEAFF
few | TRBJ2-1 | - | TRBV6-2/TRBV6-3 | TGTGCCAGCAGTGACCACCCGATCGCGGGTAGTGAGCAGTTCTTC | CASSDHPIAGSEQFF
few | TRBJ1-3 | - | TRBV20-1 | TGCAGTGCCCAACGGGGCCTAATAAGGGCGGGTGGAAACACCATATATTTT | CSAQRGLIRAGGNTIYF
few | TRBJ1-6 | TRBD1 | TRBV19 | TGTGCCAGTAGTCCAAACCTCGACAGGGGATATAATTCACCCCTCCACTTT | CASSPNLDRGYNSPLHF
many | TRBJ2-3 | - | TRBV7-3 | TGTGCCAGCAGCTTAGGGGTGGACTCAGATACGCAGTATTTT | CASSLGVDSDTQYF
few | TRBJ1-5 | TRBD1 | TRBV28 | TGTGCCAGCAGTTCGTGGACAGGGTCACCTCAGCCCCAGCATTTT | CASSSWTGSPQPQHF
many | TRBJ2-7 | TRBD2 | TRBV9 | TGTGCCAGCAGCGTAGCAGGACTAGCGGGGAGAAACGAGCAGTACTTC | CASSVAGLAGRNEQYF
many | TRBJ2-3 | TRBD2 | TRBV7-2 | TGTGCCAGCAGCTCAGCGGGAGTTAGCGCAGATACGCAGTATTTT | CASSSAGVSADTQYF
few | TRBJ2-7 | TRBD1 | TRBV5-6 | TGTGCCAGCAGCTTGGACAGGGGGACCAACTACGAGCAGTACTTC | CASSLDRGTNYEQYF
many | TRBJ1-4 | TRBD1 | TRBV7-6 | TGTGCCAGCAGCGCTCAGGACAGGGGTGAAAAACTGTTTTTT | CASSAQDRGEKLFF
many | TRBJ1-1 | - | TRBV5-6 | TGTGCCAGCAGCCCAATGTCGTCGGGGATGGGCGAAGCTTTCTTT | CASSPMSSGMGEAFF
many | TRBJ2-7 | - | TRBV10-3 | TGTGCCATCAGTGAGTCGAAATTTTTTGGGAGCATCCACGAGCAGTACTTC | CAISESKFFGSIHEQYF
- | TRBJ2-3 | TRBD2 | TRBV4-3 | TGCGCCAGCAGCCAAGATACTAGCGGGATAACAGATACGCAGTATTTT | CASSQDTSGITDTQYF
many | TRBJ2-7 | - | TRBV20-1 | TGCAGTGCTAGAGATCTTGGGCGGGCCTCCTACGAGCAGTACTTC | CSARDLGRASYEQYF